A selection of T cell receptor beta chains follows, all from one sample in a study of cytomegalovirus exposure and HLA in healthy donors. Profiling relied on immunoSEQ multiplex PCR, and the TCRdb table lists in-frame clones only, not all of them. The sample yields approximately 54,000 clones, 82% seen once. Sequenced input: PBMCs. These receptors were collected from a woman aged 18-29 years in good health and CMV-seronegative. CDR3s include the opening cysteine and the closing phenylalanine or tryptophan. The order of the fields is V gene, J gene, D gene, clone size, CDR3 protein, CDR3 DNA. D genes are given only for firm matches. Part of the rows lack a size; the others show once, few, many or a class for expanded clones.

>TRBV27|TRBJ1-5|-|once
CASSLSPGVNQPQHF
TGTGCCAGCAGTTTATCGCCAGGGGTGAATCAGCCCCAGCATTTT
>TRBV4-1|TRBJ2-4|TRBD2|-
CASSQPTSGVKNSQYF
TGCGCCAGCAGCCAACCCACTAGCGGGGTAAAAAACAGTCAGTACTTC
>TRBV11-2|TRBJ2-7|-|once
CASSLEARIYEQYF
TGTGCCAGCAGCTTAGAGGCCCGAATCTACGAGCAGTACTTC
>TRBV28|TRBJ2-1|TRBD2|few
CASSHGLAGVFF
TGTGCCAGCAGTCACGGACTAGCGGGAGTGTTCTTC
>TRBV10-3|TRBJ2-7|TRBD1|-
CAIGGQGAGYEQYF
TGTGCCATCGGAGGACAGGGGGCTGGTTACGAGCAGTACTTC
>TRBV2|TRBJ2-3|-|-
CASHLRGLSTDTQYF
TGTGCCAGCCATCTCCGAGGGTTGAGCACAGATACGCAGTATTTT
>TRBV6-1|TRBJ2-1|-|-
CATKVRLAQYNEQFF
TGTGCCACGAAAGTCCGGCTAGCGCAGTACAATGAGCAGTTCTTC
>TRBV5-6|TRBJ1-1|-|-
CASSWGVEAFF
TGTGCCAGCAGCTGGGGCGTTGAAGCTTTCTTT
>TRBV9|TRBJ1-6|TRBD1|-
CASRGDSNNSPLHF
TGTGCCAGCAGAGGGGACAGCAATAATTCACCCCTCCACTTT
>TRBV4-2|TRBJ2-7|-|-
CASSQDLDSSYEQYF
TGTGCCAGCAGCCAAGATCTGGACAGTTCCTACGAGCAGTACTTC
>TRBV6-5|TRBJ1-5|-|few
CASRTGFNQPQHF
TGTGCCAGCAGAACAGGGTTCAATCAGCCCCAGCATTTT
>TRBV19|TRBJ2-7|TRBD1|-
CASSFGTGDYEQYF
TGTGCCAGTAGTTTTGGGACAGGGGACTACGAGCAGTACTTC
>TRBV5-1|TRBJ2-3|TRBD2|few
CASSLAGGADTQYF
TGCGCCAGCAGCTTGGCGGGGGGGGCAGATACGCAGTATTTT
>TRBV28|TRBJ1-3|TRBD1|-
CASRQGSSNTIYF
TGTGCCAGTAGACAGGGCAGTAGTAACACCATATATTTT
>TRBV7-8|TRBJ1-5|-|-
CASSLEGLGSNQPQHF
TGTGCCAGCAGCTTAGAGGGACTAGGGAGCAATCAGCCCCAGCATTTT
>TRBV27|TRBJ2-2|TRBD1|-
CATRTGGGTGELFF
TGTGCCACCAGGACAGGGGGGGGCACCGGGGAGCTGTTTTTT
>TRBV19|TRBJ2-1|TRBD2|once
CASKGLAGVGEQFF
TGTGCCAGTAAGGGACTAGCGGGAGTCGGAGAGCAGTTCTTC
>TRBV7-9|TRBJ2-1|TRBD2|-
CASSLDGGPAGVANEQFF
TGTGCCAGCAGCTTAGATGGGGGCCCAGCGGGAGTAGCCAATGAGCAGTTCTTC
>TRBV21-1|TRBJ1-2|-|-
CASSSGGGIGYGYTF
TGTGCCAGCTCTTCTGGGGGGGGAATAGGCTATGGCTACACCTTC
>TRBV21-1|TRBJ2-7|-|-
CASSRWDRTYEQYF
TGTGCCAGCAGCAGATGGGACAGGACCTACGAGCAGTACTTC
>TRBV5-8|TRBJ2-5|TRBD1|-
CASSPGTGGEETQYF
TGTGCCAGCAGCCCAGGCACAGGGGGTGAGGAGACCCAGTACTTC
>TRBV5-1|TRBJ1-1|TRBD1|-
CASSFGTGEAFF
TGCGCCAGCAGCTTCGGGACAGGGGAAGCTTTCTTT
>TRBV14|TRBJ1-2|-|-
CASSRAPSYGYTF
TGTGCCAGCAGCCGCGCGCCGTCCTATGGCTACACCTTC
>TRBV5-1|TRBJ1-1|-|-
CASSDGGDTEAFF
TGCGCCAGTTCGGACGGGGGGGACACTGAAGCTTTCTTT
>TRBV27|TRBJ2-7|TRBD1|-
CASSLSRGFKYEQYF
TGTGCCAGCAGTTTAAGCAGGGGGTTTAAGTACGAGCAGTACTTC
>TRBV28|TRBJ2-7|-|-
CASRPSGTADSYEQYF
TGTGCCAGCCGACCCAGCGGCACAGCGGATTCCTACGAGCAGTACTTC
>TRBV19|TRBJ1-6|-|-
CASTTDGGNSPLHF
TGTGCCAGTACCACGGACGGGGGTAATTCACCCCTCCACTTT
>TRBV4-2|TRBJ2-1|TRBD2|-
CASSHAIRGLAGNEQFF
TGTGCCAGCAGCCACGCCATAAGAGGCCTAGCGGGCAATGAGCAGTTCTTC
>TRBV6-5|TRBJ2-7|TRBD2|-
CASSYSSGAPYEQYF
TGTGCCAGCAGTTACTCGAGCGGGGCCCCCTACGAGCAGTACTTC
>TRBV15|TRBJ1-1|-|once
CATSRGGVSAAEAFF
TGTGCCACCAGCAGAGGAGGTGTCAGTGCCGCTGAAGCTTTCTTT
>TRBV7-3|TRBJ2-1|-|few
CASSFDGTYNEQFF
TGTGCCAGCAGCTTTGACGGGACCTACAATGAGCAGTTCTTC
>TRBV7-2|TRBJ1-3|TRBD1|few
CASSSGIPDRAGNTIYF
TGTGCCAGCAGCTCTGGCATCCCGGACAGGGCTGGAAACACCATATATTTT
>TRBV6-1|TRBJ1-4|-|-
CASRDRGTGEKLFF
TGTGCCAGCAGGGACAGAGGAACGGGTGAAAAACTGTTTTTT
>TRBV4-2|TRBJ2-3|TRBD2|once
CASSQTGRAPSTDTQYF
TGTGCCAGCAGCCAAACCGGGAGGGCCCCGAGCACAGATACGCAGTATTTT
>TRBV19|TRBJ1-5|-|-
CASSIDSGGHQPQHF
TGTGCCAGTAGTATAGATTCCGGAGGACATCAGCCCCAGCATTTT
>TRBV28|TRBJ2-3|TRBD1|-
CASSLDRGDTQYF
TGTGCCAGCAGTTTGGACAGGGGGGATACGCAGTATTTT
>TRBV15|TRBJ1-1|-|-
CATSRGGTGNTEAFF
TGTGCCACCAGCAGGGGGGGGACGGGGAACACTGAAGCTTTCTTT
>TRBV6-1|TRBJ1-1|TRBD1|-
CASSVWTGTGNTEAFF
TGTGCCAGCAGTGTCTGGACAGGGACGGGGAACACTGAAGCTTTCTTT
>TRBV7-9|TRBJ2-7|TRBD1|once
CASSLAGGLYEQYF
TGTGCCAGCAGCTTAGCAGGGGGCCTCTACGAGCAGTACTTC
>TRBV4-1|TRBJ1-6|-|-
CASSQQESRASYNSPLHF
TGCGCCAGCAGCCAACAAGAGTCCAGGGCATCCTATAATTCACCCCTCCACTTT
>TRBV28|TRBJ1-3|-|-
CASSLNGNTIYF
TGTGCCAGCAGTTTAAACGGGAACACCATATATTTT
>TRBV18|TRBJ1-2|-|-
CASSPPTGSINYGYTF
TGTGCCAGCTCACCACCGACCGGGAGTATTAACTATGGCTACACCTTC
>TRBV5-8|TRBJ1-2|TRBD1|-
CASSSGQGVYGYTF
TGTGCCAGCAGTTCGGGACAGGGAGTCTATGGCTACACCTTC
>TRBV7-9|TRBJ2-2|-|-
CASSFPADSANTGELFF
TGTGCCAGCAGCTTCCCCGCCGACAGCGCGAACACCGGGGAGCTGTTTTTT
>TRBV10-3|TRBJ2-5|TRBD2|-
CAIRSSGERQETQYF
TGTGCCATCAGGTCTAGCGGGGAACGACAAGAGACCCAGTACTTC
>TRBV29-1|TRBJ2-3|TRBD1|-
CSAGQVGTDAQYF
TGCAGCGCTGGACAGGTGGGCACAGATGCGCAGTATTTT
>TRBV7-3|TRBJ2-1|TRBD1|-
CASRAGTGVYNEQFF
TGTGCCAGCAGAGCCGGGACAGGGGTTTACAATGAGCAGTTCTTC
>TRBV19|TRBJ2-1|TRBD2|-
CASSIISGRAYNEQFF
TGTGCCAGTAGTATCATCAGCGGGAGGGCCTACAATGAGCAGTTCTTC
>TRBV29-1|TRBJ1-2|TRBD1|-
CSVGSAADRANYGYTF
TGCAGCGTTGGTTCCGCGGCCGACAGGGCTAACTATGGCTACACCTTC
>TRBV9|TRBJ2-7|TRBD1|-
CASSPNLPGQGAYEQYF
TGTGCCAGCAGCCCCAATCTGCCGGGACAGGGGGCCTACGAGCAGTACTTC
>TRBV4-1|TRBJ2-1|-|-
CAVGGAGSYNEQFF
TGCGCCGTAGGCGGGGCGGGATCCTACAATGAGCAGTTCTTC
>TRBV10-3|TRBJ2-3|TRBD2|-
CAIKSSGREDTQYF
TGTGCCATCAAGTCTAGCGGGAGGGAAGATACGCAGTATTTT
>TRBV5-6|TRBJ2-1|TRBD2|once
CASTSAGPPHNEQFF
TGTGCCAGCACCTCAGCGGGACCCCCACACAATGAGCAGTTCTTC
>TRBV29-1|TRBJ2-6|-|-
CSAWQSSYSGANVLTF
TGCAGCGCCTGGCAGTCCTCTTACTCTGGGGCCAACGTCCTGACTTTC
>TRBV19|TRBJ1-3|TRBD1|-
CASGTDGSSGNTIYF
TGTGCCAGTGGGACAGACGGGAGCTCTGGAAACACCATATATTTT
>TRBV5-5|TRBJ1-1|-|-
CASSLITGYTEAFF
TGTGCCAGCAGCTTGATCACAGGGTACACTGAAGCTTTCTTT
>TRBV19|TRBJ2-1|-|-
CASRDRRNEQFF
TGTGCCAGTAGAGACAGACGCAATGAGCAGTTCTTC
>TRBV5-1|TRBJ2-7|TRBD2|-
CASSVVSGSYYEQYF
TGCGCCAGCAGTGTCGTAAGCGGGAGTTACTACGAGCAGTACTTC
>TRBV9|TRBJ2-1|TRBD2|-
CASSFTSGSLRSYNEQFF
TGTGCCAGCAGCTTTACTAGCGGGAGTCTACGCTCCTACAATGAGCAGTTCTTC
>TRBV5-1|TRBJ2-3|TRBD2|-
CASSPRTSGTTDTQYF
TGCGCCAGCAGCCCGCGGACTAGCGGAACCACAGATACGCAGTATTTT